Below, 10 T cell receptor beta chains from the same sample are listed, as sequenced in a study of T cell changes during pregnancy in multiple sclerosis. Libraries were prepared by immunoSEQ multiplex PCR; TCRdb keeps only in-frame clonotypes and omits some of them. The sample has about 73,000 clones; 85% to 95% are singletons. The sequencing used peripheral blood, collected in the third trimester of pregnancy. The receptor source for this set is a female donor in good health, enrolled as a control in a pregnancy study.

The genes are TRBV15 and TRBJ2-5; 8 bases map to TRBD1. J lost 4 bases, V lost 0 bases, and 4 bases had no gene match. Germline CDR1 and CDR2: LNHNV and YYDKDF (reference sequence). The CDR3 runs 15 residues. Here the CDR3 reads CATSRDRTGPETQYF. As DNA, the CDR3 is TGTGCCACCAGCAGAGATCGGACAGGGCCAGAGACCCAGTACTTC.

The chain links TRBV28 to TRBJ2-7; TRBD1 matches at 10 bases. The CDR3 is made up of 15 amino acids. Unmatched junction bases numbered 6, after V lost 1 base and J lost 6 bases. The V gene's germline CDR1 is MDHEN and CDR2 SYDVKM. The CDR3 nucleotides are TGTGCCAGCAGTTTATCCGGGACAGGGGCAACCGAGCAGTACTTC. Translated: CASSLSGTGATEQYF.

This chain uses TRBV7-6 with TRBJ1-1; possible D gene TRBD1, 5 bases. The CDR3 is 17 residues long. CDR1 and CDR2 (germline): SGHVS, FNYEAQ. The ends were cut back, 1 base at V and 7 bases at J, with 22 bases in the middle. The CDR3 loop is CASSLGGRRAGGSEAFF. The CDR3 region has the DNA TGTGCCAGCAGCTTAGGGGGGAGGAGGGCAGGAGGCAGTGAAGCTTTCTTT.

The V call is TRBV18, the J call TRBJ2-7; possibly TRBD1 for D (6 bases). This CDR3 has 12 residues. Germline V gene lookup returns CDR1 KGHSH and CDR2 LQKENI. V was shortened by 6 bases and J by 6 bases, with 12 bases between the two germline ends. DNA for the CDR3: TGTGCCAGCTCGGAACAGGGCCCCGAGCAGTACTTC. Residues: CASSEQGPEQYF. The full variable domain, its missing parts supplied by reference TRBV18 and TRBJ2-7, is NAGVMQNPRHLVRRRGQEARLRCSPMKGHSHVYWYRQLPEEGLKFMVYLQKENIIDESGMPKERFSAEFPKEGPSILRIQQVVRGDSAAYFCASSEQGPEQYFGPGTRLTVT.

The rearrangement uses TRBV11-2 and TRBJ2-7; 13 positions agree with TRBD2. There are 15 residues in the CDR3. V lost 4 bases to trimming and J lost 2 bases; unmatched junction nucleotides: 2. Germline V gene data show CDR1 as SGHAT and CDR2 as FQNNGV. CDR3 nucleotides: TGTGCCAGCAGCTCGGGACTAGCGGGGACCTACGAGCAGTACTTC. It translates to CASSSGLAGTYEQYF.

The V call is TRBV2, the J call TRBJ2-4, with 10 bases lining up with TRBD1. CDR3 length equals 14 residues. V gave up 5 bases and J gave up 7 bases; unmatched junction bases: 5. Germline CDR1 SNHLY, CDR2 FYNNEI. CDR3 residues: CASSTDRGSNIQYF. The CDR3 coding sequence is TGTGCCAGCAGTACGGACAGGGGGTCTAACATTCAGTACTTC. The full variable domain, rest sourced from reference TRBV2 and TRBJ2-4, is EPEVTQTPSHQVTQMGQEVILRCVPISNHLYFYWYRQILGQKVEFLVSFYNNEISEKSEIFDDQFSVERPDGSNFTLKIRSTKLEDSAMYFCASSTDRGSNIQYFGAGTRLSVL.

The chain links TRBV19 to TRBJ1-5; the D is unclear. Trimming stripped 7 bases from V and 0 bases from J, with 13 bases between. This CDR3 has 15 amino acids. In germline, CDR1 is LNHDA, CDR2 SQIVND (reference sequence). DNA for the CDR3: TGTGCCAGTACCCTGGAGACGTATAGCAATCAGCCCCAGCATTTT. Translated: CASTLETYSNQPQHF.

This rearrangement joins TRBV5-6 to TRBJ2-1; the match to TRBD2 covers 9 bases. This CDR3 spans 14 amino acids. V lost 5 bases and J lost 5; bases outside the gene matches: 5. Germline CDR1 and CDR2: SGHDT and YYEEEE. The DNA for the CDR3 is TGTGCCAGCAGGCGGGAGGGCCCCCACAATGAGCAGTTCTTC. It specifies CASRREGPHNEQFF.

V gene TRBV28 combines with J gene TRBJ1-2; D is undetermined. Trimming took off 1 base at V and 8 bases at J, with 20 bases between the two ends. The CDR3 has 16 residues. Looked up from germline, CDR1 is MDHEN and CDR2 is SYDVKM. Written as DNA, the CDR3 is TGTGCCAGCAGTTTATATCGGAGGCAGAAGTCCGTAGGCTACACCTTC. Translation gives CASSLYRRQKSVGYTF.

The chain employs TRBV11-2 and TRBJ2-7; D ambiguous. The ends were cut back, 4 bases at V and 0 bases at J, with 4 bases in the middle. Germline V gene lookup returns CDR1 SGHAT and CDR2 FQNNGV. This CDR3 contains 12 residues. CDR3 region: CASSYSSYEQYF. In DNA form, the CDR3 reads TGTGCCAGCAGCTACAGCTCCTACGAGCAGTACTTC.